Following are 28 T cell receptor beta chains from one sample sequenced in a study of shared clonotypes between healthy human individuals. Generated by immunoSEQ multiplex PCR, the TCRdb table keeps only in-frame clones and is missing some. The sample lists around 510,000 clones; around 96% were seen once. Sequenced: naive CD4+ T cells sorted from blood. Subset described: CD45RA+ positively selected. All receptors derive from a woman younger than 45 in good health.

This chain connects TRBV18 to TRBJ2-2; D call uncertain. The CDR3 spans 14 residues. The V gene's germline CDR1 is KGHSH and CDR2 LQKENI. The V and J ends lost 3 bases and 6 bases respectively, with 11 bases between them. CDR3: CASSPRLGAGELFF. In DNA form, the CDR3 reads TGTGCCAGCTCACCCAGACTTGGCGCCGGGGAGCTGTTTTTT.

The genes are TRBV5-1 and TRBJ2-1; 7 nucleotides match TRBD1. The CDR3 is made up of 14 amino acids. Trimming cost V 6 bases and J 5 bases; bases outside gene matches: 8. Germline lookup yields CDR1 SGHRS and CDR2 YFSETQ. In DNA, the CDR3 is TGCGCCAGCAACGTGGACAGGATAAACAATGAGCAGTTCTTC. It codes for CASNVDRINNEQFF.

The rearrangement uses TRBV7-7 and TRBJ2-1; D unresolved. This CDR3 contains 14 residues. Between the trimmed V and J ends, which lost 4 bases and 9 bases, there was a span of 16 bases. The germline CDR1 and CDR2 sequences are SSHAT and FNYEAQ (reference sequence). CDR3 sequence: CASSYSHQDGEQFF. The CDR3 nucleotides are TGTGCCAGCAGCTATTCCCATCAGGATGGTGAGCAGTTCTTC.

V usage is TRBV6-1 and J usage is TRBJ2-7; 7 nucleotides align to TRBD1. The germline V gene encodes CDR1 MNHNS and CDR2 SASEGT. This CDR3 is 14 amino acids long. J lost 0 bases, V lost 5 bases, and 4 bases had no gene match. The CDR3 here is CASSSQGVSYEQYF. In nucleotides, the CDR3 is TGTGCCAGCAGTTCCCAGGGGGTCTCCTACGAGCAGTACTTC.

V gene TRBV10-2 combines with J gene TRBJ1-5; 9 bases are shared with TRBD1. Germline loops: CDR1 WSHSY, CDR2 SAAADI. The CDR3 consists of 14 residues. V was clipped by 5 bases and J by 7 bases; unmatched bases: 6. The CDR3 region is CASSRTGVLQPQHF. The DNA for the CDR3 is TGCGCCAGCAGTAGGACAGGGGTTCTCCAGCCCCAGCATTTT.

V usage is TRBV6-5 and J usage is TRBJ1-1; TRBD1 aligns across 8 bases. Germline V gene data show CDR1 as MNHEY and CDR2 as SVGAGI. The CDR3 has 14 amino acids. V lost 4 bases, J lost 4 bases, and 5 bases stayed unmatched. Here the CDR3 DNA reads TGTGCCAGCAGTTGGACAGGGTTTACCACTGAAGCTTTCTTT. This encodes CASSWTGFTTEAFF.

The chain couples TRBV19 to TRBJ2-6, with 10 bases fitting TRBD1. The germline CDR1 and CDR2 sequences are LNHDA and SQIVND (reference sequence). There are 17 residues in the CDR3. V shed 4 bases, J shed 0 bases, and the junction held 3 bases outside the gene matches. The CDR3 region has the DNA TGTGCCAGTAGTACGGGACAGGGGTACTCTGGGGCCAACGTCCTGACTTTC. It translates to CASSTGQGYSGANVLTF.

The rearrangement links TRBV19 to TRBJ2-7; D is perhaps TRBD2 (6 bases). The CDR3 sequence is 13 residues long. V was trimmed by 6 bases and J by 0 bases, leaving 9 bases between them. Germline V lookup: CDR1 LNHDA, CDR2 SQIVND (reference sequence). CDR3 nucleotide sequence: TGTGCCAGTAGAAATAGCGGCTCCTACGAGCAGTACTTC. It encodes CASRNSGSYEQYF.

The chain couples TRBV10-1 to TRBJ2-1; TRBD2 aligns across 8 bases. V lost 6 bases and J lost 7; bases outside the gene matches: 14. In germline, CDR1 is WNHNN, CDR2 SYGVQD (reference sequence). The CDR3 sequence is 16 residues long. The CDR3 region is CASSQRGERGRNEQFF. The CDR3 coding sequence is TGCGCCAGCAGCCAGAGGGGGGAGCGGGGGAGAAATGAGCAGTTCTTC.

CDR3 loop: CASRRVRTVDEQFF. CDR3 in DNA: TGTGCCAGCAGGAGGGTGAGGACCGTGGATGAGCAGTTCTTC. This chain connects TRBV11-1 to TRBJ2-1, with D possibly being TRBD2 (5 bases). CDR1 SGHAT and CDR2 FQDESV come from the germline V gene (reference sequence). V lost 6 bases to trimming and J lost 8 bases, with 17 bases between them. This CDR3 region has 14 residues.

The chain couples TRBV11-2 to TRBJ1-1; no definite D call. Per germline, CDR1 SGHAT and CDR2 FQNNGV. The CDR3 length is 14 residues. V lost 5 bases, J lost 1 base, and 11 bases lay in between. CDR3 sequence reads: CASSRWVGNTEAFF. For the CDR3, the DNA is TGTGCCAGCAGCCGATGGGTCGGGAACACTGAAGCTTTCTTT.

The gene calls are TRBV10-1 and TRBJ2-3; D gene uncertain. V was pared by 6 bases and J by 5 bases, with 12 bases between. Germline V gene data show CDR1 as WNHNN and CDR2 as SYGVQD (reference sequence). The CDR3 length is 13 residues. DNA for the CDR3: TGCGCCAGCAGGGGAACCGGCGTAGATACGCAGTATTTT. Protein: CASRGTGVDTQYF.

This chain connects TRBV5-1 to TRBJ2-2; 7 bases line up with TRBD1. The CDR3 is 16 residues long. The V gene's germline CDR1 is SGHRS and CDR2 YFSETQ. Trimming removed 4 bases from V and 3 bases from J; junction bases left unmatched: 9. CDR3 in DNA: TGCGCCAGCAGCCTCCGTCCCGGGACAGACACCGGGGAGCTGTTTTTT. This encodes CASSLRPGTDTGELFF.

V is TRBV19 and J is TRBJ1-5; unclear D gene. Germline CDR1 LNHDA, CDR2 SQIVND (reference sequence). Trimming took off 4 bases at V and 4 bases at J, with 8 bases between the two ends. This CDR3 has 13 residues. CDR3 in amino acids: CASSKTLNQPQHF. The CDR3 nucleotides read TGTGCCAGTAGTAAGACGCTGAATCAGCCCCAGCATTTT.

This clone was detected a few times. The sample holds other DNA sequences that translate to the same CDR3. This chain links TRBV5-1 with TRBJ2-7; D not certain. CDR3 length equals 11 residues. Between the trimmed V and J ends, which lost 3 bases and 1 base, there was a span of 2 bases. Germline V gene lookup returns CDR1 SGHRS and CDR2 YFSETQ. As DNA, the CDR3 is TGCGCCAGCAGCTCTTCCTACGAGCAGTACTTC. Its translation: CASSSSYEQYF.

The rearrangement joins TRBV5-1 to TRBJ2-1, with TRBD1 matching 8 bases. The germline gives CDR1 SGHRS, CDR2 YFSETQ. V was clipped by 2 bases and J by 12 bases; unmatched bases: 10. CDR3 length equals 14 residues. CDR3 DNA: TGCGCCAGCAGCTTCCTCGACAGGGGACTGGGGCAGTTCTTC. Its translation is CASSFLDRGLGQFF.

The rearrangement uses TRBV19 and TRBJ2-6; possible D gene TRBD2, 7 bases. Germline CDR1 is LNHDA and CDR2 is SQIVND (reference sequence). V shed 0 bases and J shed 3 bases, with 12 bases lying between them. The length of the CDR3 is 17 residues. The chain's CDR3 is CASSIDAGALGANVLTF. The CDR3 DNA sequence: TGTGCCAGTAGTATAGACGCGGGGGCGCTTGGGGCCAACGTCCTGACTTTC.

The gene calls are TRBV2 and TRBJ1-4; D possibly corresponds to TRBD1 (5 bases). The V and J ends lost 6 bases and 3 bases respectively, with 20 bases between them. Germline V lookup: CDR1 SNHLY, CDR2 FYNNEI. CDR3 size: 17 residues. The CDR3 reads CASRPRGARPANEKLFF. Here the CDR3 DNA reads TGTGCCAGCAGACCTCGAGGGGCTCGGCCAGCTAATGAAAAACTGTTTTTT. Full variable domain (rest looked up from reference TRBV2 and TRBJ1-4): EPEVTQTPSHQVTQMGQEVILRCVPISNHLYFYWYRQILGQKVEFLVSFYNNEISEKSEIFDDQFSVERPDGSNFTLKIRSTKLEDSAMYFCASRPRGARPANEKLFFGSGTQLSVL.

The CDR3 region is CASSYSTNTEAFF. The CDR3 DNA follows: TGTGCCAGCAGTTACTCAACGAACACTGAAGCTTTCTTT. This sequence joins TRBV6-6 and TRBJ1-1; D remains ambiguous. The CDR3 is 13 residues long. Trimming shortened V by 0 bases and J by 1 base, and 3 bases separated the two germline ends. Germline CDR1 MNHNY, CDR2 SVGAGI (reference sequence).

This clone has only one observation. V gene TRBV28 combines with J gene TRBJ1-6; TRBD1 might be the D (6 bases). The CDR3 covers 14 residues. V shed 7 bases and J shed 5 bases, with 12 bases lying between them. Germline loops: CDR1 MDHEN, CDR2 SYDVKM. The DNA of the CDR3 is TGTGCCAGCATCAGGGGCGATAATAATTCACCCCTCCACTTT. Translating it yields CASIRGDNNSPLHF.

The rearrangement joins TRBV7-7 to TRBJ2-1, with D uncertain. The CDR3 consists of 14 residues. Trimming removed 5 bases from V and 4 bases from J, with 12 bases in between. CDR1 and CDR2 (germline): SSHAT, FNYEAQ (reference sequence). The CDR3 DNA reads TGTGCCAGCAGCCCCCAAGTCGGTTACAATGAGCAGTTCTTC. Amino acids: CASSPQVGYNEQFF.

V gene TRBV28 combines with J gene TRBJ2-5; no firm D call. Trimming took 8 bases from V and 2 from J, leaving 3 bases between them. This CDR3 has 10 amino acids. The germline gives CDR1 MDHEN, CDR2 SYDVKM. In DNA, the CDR3 is TGTGCCAGCGGACAAGAGACCCAGTACTTC. Translated, it gives CASGQETQYF.

The chain couples TRBV28 to TRBJ1-5; D remains ambiguous. This CDR3 region has 10 residues. Germline CDR1 is MDHEN and CDR2 is SYDVKM. Trimming left V 9 bases short and J 0 bases short, with 0 bases between. CDR3 bases: TGTGCCAGTAGCAATCAGCCCCAGCATTTT. Amino acids: CASSNQPQHF.

J is TRBJ1-1 and V is TRBV6-1, with 7 bases aligning to TRBD1. Germline V lookup: CDR1 MNHNS, CDR2 SASEGT. The CDR3 has 13 amino acids. Trimming removed 8 bases from V and 0 bases from J; junction bases left unmatched: 3. The CDR3 loop reads CASGTEMNTEAFF. The CDR3 nucleotides read TGTGCCAGCGGGACAGAGATGAACACTGAAGCTTTCTTT.

This chain joins TRBV13 and TRBJ2-7; tentative D call: TRBD2 (5 bases). V was trimmed by 5 bases and J by 2 bases, leaving 10 bases between them. Germline V lookup: CDR1 PRHDT, CDR2 FYEKMQ (reference sequence). CDR3 length: 13 amino acids. This CDR3 reads CASSRVGAYEQYF. CDR3 DNA: TGTGCCAGCAGCAGAGTCGGGGCCTACGAGCAGTACTTC.

The count of this clone is one. The rearrangement links TRBV9 to TRBJ2-7; 9 nucleotides agree with TRBD2. Per germline, CDR1 SGDLS and CDR2 YYNGEE. V lost 4 bases and J lost 8; bases outside the gene matches: 13. This CDR3 comprises 15 residues. In nucleotides, the CDR3 is TGTGCCAGCAGCACCCGCGGGGGGGAGGACTCCCAGCAGTACTTC. This codes for CASSTRGGEDSQQYF.

The chain combines TRBV7-7 with TRBJ2-5, with TRBD2 matching over 10 bases. Germline V gene sequence: CDR1 SSHAT, CDR2 FNYEAQ (reference sequence). This CDR3 has 17 residues. V was pared by 3 bases and J by 2 bases, with 9 bases of the junction left unmatched. CDR3 sequence (DNA): TGTGCCAGCAGCTTGGGAGCGGGAGGGGGGCGGCAAGAGACCCAGTACTTC. Protein product: CASSLGAGGGRQETQYF.

The chain recombines TRBV25-1 with TRBJ2-3; no reliable D call. V dropped 1 base and J dropped 7 bases, with 24 bases sitting between them. The length of the CDR3 is 18 residues. CDR1 and CDR2 from the germline V gene are MGHDK and SYGVNS. The CDR3 region has the DNA TGTGCCAGCAGTGAATCTATTGAGGAACTCCTAGAGAGAAATACGCAGTATTTT. This codes for CASSESIEELLERNTQYF. Complete variable domain (other parts from reference TRBV25-1 and TRBJ2-3): EADIYQTPRYLVIGTGKKITLECSQTMGHDKMYWYQQDPGMELHLIHYSYGVNSTEKGDLSSESTVSRIRTEHFPLTLESARPSHTSQYLCASSESIEELLERNTQYFGPGTRLTVL.